What follows describes a single T cell receptor (beta chain). What it recognizes is unknown. Molecules of cDNA were individually given unique molecular identifiers that were attached to them. TCRdb itself ran the 5' RACE reads through MiXCR, one entry per CDR3 protein. The sample carries around 40,000 distinct CDR3 sequences, approximately 6.1% recorded once. The CDR3 sequence is 12 residues long. Germline lookup yields CDR1 SEHNR and CDR2 FQNEAQ (reference sequence). V was clipped by 8 bases and J by 9 bases, with 17 bases between them. This specimen comes from a study of early T cells in non-severe SARS-CoV-2 infection. Study in general: Sequenced material consisted of bulk RNA (from unsorted whole blood), and chains were unpaired. Study findings and constraints: Matches to VDJdb favored anti-spike CD8 responses and missed private and CD4 specificities.

The chain is built from TRBV7-9 and TRBJ2-7; D may be TRBD2 (6 bases). The sequence was obtained from an adult who was a healthcare worker with PCR-confirmed SARS-CoV-2 infection or an uninfected control (not recorded which). Material for sequencing was whole blood. The CDR3 DNA reads as TGTGCCAGCGGACCCGGACTAATGGTGCAGTACTTC. Translation gives CASGPGLMVQYF.